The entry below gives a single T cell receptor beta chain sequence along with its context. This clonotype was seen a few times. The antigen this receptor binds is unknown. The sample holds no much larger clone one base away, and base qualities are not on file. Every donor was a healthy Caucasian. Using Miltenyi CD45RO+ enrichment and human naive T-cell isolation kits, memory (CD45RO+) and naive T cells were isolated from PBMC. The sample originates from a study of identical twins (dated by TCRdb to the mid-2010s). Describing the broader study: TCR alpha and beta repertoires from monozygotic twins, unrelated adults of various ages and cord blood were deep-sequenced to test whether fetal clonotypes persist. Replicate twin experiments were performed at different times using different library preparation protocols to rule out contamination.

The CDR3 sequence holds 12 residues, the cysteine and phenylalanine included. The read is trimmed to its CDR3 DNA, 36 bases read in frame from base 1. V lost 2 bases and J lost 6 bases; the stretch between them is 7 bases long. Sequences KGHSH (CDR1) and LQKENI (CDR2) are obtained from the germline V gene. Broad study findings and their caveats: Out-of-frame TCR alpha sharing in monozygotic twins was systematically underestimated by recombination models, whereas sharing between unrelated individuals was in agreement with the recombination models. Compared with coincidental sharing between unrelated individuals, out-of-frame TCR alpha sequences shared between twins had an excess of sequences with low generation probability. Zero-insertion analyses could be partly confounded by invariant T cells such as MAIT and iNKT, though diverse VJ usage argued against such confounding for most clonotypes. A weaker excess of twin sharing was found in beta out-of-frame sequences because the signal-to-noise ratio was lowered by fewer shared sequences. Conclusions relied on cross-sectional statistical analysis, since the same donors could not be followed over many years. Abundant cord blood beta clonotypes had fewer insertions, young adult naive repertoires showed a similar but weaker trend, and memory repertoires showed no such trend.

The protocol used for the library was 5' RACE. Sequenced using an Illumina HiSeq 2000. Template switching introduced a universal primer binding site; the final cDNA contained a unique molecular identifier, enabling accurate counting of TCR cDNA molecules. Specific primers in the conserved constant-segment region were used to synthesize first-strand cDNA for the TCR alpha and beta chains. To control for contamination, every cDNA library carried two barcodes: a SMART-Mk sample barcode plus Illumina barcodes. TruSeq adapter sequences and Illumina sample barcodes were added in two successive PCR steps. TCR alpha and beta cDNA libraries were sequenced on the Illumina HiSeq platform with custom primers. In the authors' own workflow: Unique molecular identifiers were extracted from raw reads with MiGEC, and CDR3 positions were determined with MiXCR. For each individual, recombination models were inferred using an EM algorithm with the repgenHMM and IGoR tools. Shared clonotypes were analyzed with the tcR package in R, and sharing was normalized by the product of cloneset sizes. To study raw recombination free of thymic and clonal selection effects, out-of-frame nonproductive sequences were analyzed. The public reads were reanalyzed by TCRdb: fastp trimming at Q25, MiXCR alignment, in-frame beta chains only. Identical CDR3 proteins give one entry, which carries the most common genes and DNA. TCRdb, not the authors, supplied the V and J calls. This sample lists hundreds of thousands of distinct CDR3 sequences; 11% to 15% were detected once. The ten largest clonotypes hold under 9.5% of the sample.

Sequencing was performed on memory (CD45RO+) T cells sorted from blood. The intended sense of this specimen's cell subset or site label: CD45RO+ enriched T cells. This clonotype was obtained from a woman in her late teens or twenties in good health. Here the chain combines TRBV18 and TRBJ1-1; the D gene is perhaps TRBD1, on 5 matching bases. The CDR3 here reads CASSPEGSEAFF. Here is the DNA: TGTGCCAGCTCACCAGAGGGGTCTGAAGCTTTCTTT.